The entry that follows covers one TCR beta chain sequence. What it recognizes is unknown. CDR3 length equals 15 residues. Deletions cut 6 bases from V and 5 bases from J, with 18 bases between. Looked up from germline, CDR1 is SGHTA and CDR2 is FQGNSA. Alongside a J-beta primer mix, a sample-barcoded 5' primer served in a second PCR lasting about 6 to 12 cycles. TCRdb itself ran the 5' RACE reads through MiXCR, one entry per CDR3 protein. The data show around 800,000 distinct CDR3 sequences, with around two thirds seen just once and around a quarter held by the top ten. Each individual donor underwent a draw of roughly 10 milliliters of peripheral blood. Per-sample yields of isolated PBMCs were at least 6 million. The data belong to a study of blood T cells in healthy people across ages. Study-level findings and limits: Per million T cells, TCR beta diversity dropped about linearly as age rose. Both higher diversity and more naive CD4+ cells marked long-lived donors when set against aged donors.

The sequenced material came from blood. The origin of this receptor is a young man in good health. The gene calls are TRBV7-2 and TRBJ2-3; D not certain. The CDR3, as DNA: TGTGCCAGCAGACCCCCAGGAAGCCTCGGAGATACGCAGTATTTT. Translated, it gives CASRPPGSLGDTQYF.